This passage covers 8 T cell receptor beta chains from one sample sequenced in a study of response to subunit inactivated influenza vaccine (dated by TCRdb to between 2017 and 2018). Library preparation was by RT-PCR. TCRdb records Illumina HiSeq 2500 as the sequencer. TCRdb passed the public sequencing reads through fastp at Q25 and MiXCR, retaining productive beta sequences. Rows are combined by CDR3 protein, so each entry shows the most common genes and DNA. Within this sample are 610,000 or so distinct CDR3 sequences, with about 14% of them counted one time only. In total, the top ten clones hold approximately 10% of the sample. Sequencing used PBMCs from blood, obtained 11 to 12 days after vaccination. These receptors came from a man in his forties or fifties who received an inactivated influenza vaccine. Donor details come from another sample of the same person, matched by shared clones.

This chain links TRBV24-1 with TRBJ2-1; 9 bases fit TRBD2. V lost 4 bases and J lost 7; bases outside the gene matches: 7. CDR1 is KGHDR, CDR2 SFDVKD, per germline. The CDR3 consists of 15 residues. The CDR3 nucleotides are TGTGCCACCAGTGACCGGACTAGCGTCAGGAATGAGCAGTTCTTC. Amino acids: CATSDRTSVRNEQFF.

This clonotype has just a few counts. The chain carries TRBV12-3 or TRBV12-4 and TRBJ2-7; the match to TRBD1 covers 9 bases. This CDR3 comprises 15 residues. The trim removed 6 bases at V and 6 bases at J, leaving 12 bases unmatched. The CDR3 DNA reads TGTGCCAGCAGGAAAGGGACAGGGCATTATTCCGAGCAGTACTTC. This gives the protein CASRKGTGHYSEQYF.

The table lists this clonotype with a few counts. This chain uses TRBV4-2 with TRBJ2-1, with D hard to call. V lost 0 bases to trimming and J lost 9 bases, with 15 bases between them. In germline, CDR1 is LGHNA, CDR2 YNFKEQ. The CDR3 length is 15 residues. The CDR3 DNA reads TGTGCCAGCAGCCAAGATGGCTTCAACAAGGGTGAGCAGTTCTTC. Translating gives CASSQDGFNKGEQFF.

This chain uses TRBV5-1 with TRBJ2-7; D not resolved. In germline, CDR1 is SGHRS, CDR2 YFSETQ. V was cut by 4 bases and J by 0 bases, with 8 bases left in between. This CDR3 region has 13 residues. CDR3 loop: CASSTTNSYEQYF. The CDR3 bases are TGCGCCAGCAGCACAACTAACTCCTACGAGCAGTACTTC.

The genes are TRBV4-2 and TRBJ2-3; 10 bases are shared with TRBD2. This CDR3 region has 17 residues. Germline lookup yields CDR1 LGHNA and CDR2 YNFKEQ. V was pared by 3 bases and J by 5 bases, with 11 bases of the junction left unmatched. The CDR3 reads CASSQFIAGGTQDTQYF. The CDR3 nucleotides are TGTGCCAGCAGCCAGTTCATAGCGGGGGGTACACAAGATACGCAGTATTTT.

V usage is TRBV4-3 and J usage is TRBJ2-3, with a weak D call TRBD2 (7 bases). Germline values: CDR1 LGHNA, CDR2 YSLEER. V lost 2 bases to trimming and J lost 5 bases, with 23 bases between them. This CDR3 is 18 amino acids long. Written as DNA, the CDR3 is TGCGCCAGCAGCCAAAAACCCCTTGTGGGGGGGCGGGGAGATACGCAGTATTTT. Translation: CASSQKPLVGGRGDTQYF.

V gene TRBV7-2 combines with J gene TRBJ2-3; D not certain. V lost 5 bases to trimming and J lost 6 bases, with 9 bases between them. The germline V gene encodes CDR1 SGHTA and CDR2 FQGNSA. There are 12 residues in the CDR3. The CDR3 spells CASSPDRDTQYF. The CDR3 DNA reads TGTGCCAGCAGCCCCGACCGTGATACGCAGTATTTT. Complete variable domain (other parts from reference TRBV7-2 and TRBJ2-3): GAGVSQSPSNKVTEKGKDVELRCDPISGHTALYWYRQSLGQGLEFLIYFQGNSAPDKSGLPSDRFSAERTGGSVSTLTIQRTQQEDSAVYLCASSPDRDTQYFGPGTRLTVL.

CDR3 in amino acids: CASARDRQNSPLHF. The CDR3, as DNA: TGTGCCAGCGCCCGGGACCGGCAGAATTCACCCCTCCACTTT. This chain joins TRBV19 and TRBJ1-6, with a tentative D call TRBD1 (5 bases). Per the germline V gene, CDR1 is LNHDA and CDR2 is SQIVND (reference sequence). The length of the CDR3 is 14 residues. Deletions cut 9 bases from V and 7 bases from J, with 16 bases between.